Listed here are 9 T cell receptor beta chains from one sample, sequenced in a study of T cell responses to AZD1222 COVID-19 vaccine (dated by TCRdb to the early 2020s). Interpreted using the paper, the time point label stands for: baseline before first vaccination. Preparation of the library involved the immunoSEQ multiplex PCR assay. TCRdb stores this immuneACCESS table with in-frame sequences only. Part of the clones is absent; in the studies checked, under half of the shortfall reflects unresolved V genes, and no reason is known for the rest. Here the sample has roughly 150,000 clones; 75% to 90% occur a single time. The ten largest clonotypes hold 4.1% of the sample. The material sequenced was peripheral blood, taken on day 0 of AZD1222 vaccination. The receptors come from an adult in good health.

The CDR3: CASSLIERGRHEQYF. The CDR3 DNA sequence: TGTGCCAGCAGTTTGATAGAGCGGGGGAGGCACGAGCAGTACTTC. The rearrangement links TRBV28 to TRBJ2-7; 8 positions agree with TRBD2. CDR3 size: 15 residues. CDR1 is MDHEN and CDR2 is SYDVKM in the germline V gene. V shed 3 bases, J shed 5 bases, and the junction held 9 bases outside the gene matches.

The V gene is TRBV3-1 (or the pseudogene TRBV3-2), the J gene TRBJ1-2; D is uncertain. The CDR3 sequence is 14 residues long. V lost 1 base to trimming and J lost 7 bases, with 13 bases between them. Per germline, CDR1 LGHDT and CDR2 YNNKEL (reference sequence). In DNA form, the CDR3 reads TGTGCCAGCAGCCAAGGGACCTTGCCCTCTGGCTACACCTTC. Protein sequence: CASSQGTLPSGYTF.

J is TRBJ2-1 and V is TRBV5-4; D gene uncertain. Trimming left V 0 bases short and J 10 bases short, with 11 bases between. The CDR3 has 13 residues. CDR1 and CDR2 from the germline V gene are SGHNT and YYREEE (reference sequence). This chain's CDR3 is CASSLVGRQEQFF. DNA for the CDR3: TGTGCCAGCAGCTTGGTAGGCAGACAAGAGCAGTTCTTC.

V usage is TRBV15 and J usage is TRBJ2-7; the D gene is possibly TRBD2 (5 bases). The CDR3 totals 13 residues. Trimming shortened V by 5 bases and J by 2 bases, and 10 bases separated the two germline ends. The germline V gene encodes CDR1 LNHNV and CDR2 YYDKDF (reference sequence). CDR3 in DNA: TGTGCCACCAGCCGGCGGGTCGCCTACGAGCAGTACTTC. This sequence encodes CATSRRVAYEQYF.

The chain couples TRBV19 to TRBJ1-5; D is uncertain. CDR1 is LNHDA, CDR2 SQIVND, per germline (reference sequence). Trimming removed 3 bases at V and 4 bases at J, with 13 bases between. The CDR3 has 15 residues. This CDR3 is CASSMAARLNQPQHF. DNA for the CDR3: TGTGCCAGTAGTATGGCAGCCCGACTGAATCAGCCCCAGCATTTT.

The rearrangement links TRBV5-4 to TRBJ2-7; D ambiguous. This CDR3 spans 14 amino acids. The ends were cut back, 3 bases at V and 6 bases at J, with 16 bases in the middle. CDR1 is SGHNT and CDR2 is YYREEE in the germline V gene (reference sequence). In DNA, the CDR3 is TGTGCCAGCAGCTCCGGGCCTAAGGTCGGCGAGCAGTACTTC. Translated: CASSSGPKVGEQYF.

This chain links TRBV2 with TRBJ1-5; 7 bases agree with TRBD1. J lost 0 bases, V lost 7 bases, and 6 bases had no gene match. The CDR3 has 15 amino acids. The germline V gene encodes CDR1 SNHLY and CDR2 FYNNEI. CDR3 sequence reads: CASTQGGNSNQPQHF. CDR3 nucleotides: TGTGCCAGCACTCAGGGGGGAAATAGCAATCAGCCCCAGCATTTT. The full variable domain, completed using reference TRBV2 and TRBJ1-5, is EPEVTQTPSHQVTQMGQEVILRCVPISNHLYFYWYRQILGQKVEFLVSFYNNEISEKSEIFDDQFSVERPDGSNFTLKIRSTKLEDSAMYFCASTQGGNSNQPQHFGDGTRLSIL.

V is TRBV9 and J is TRBJ1-3, with D hard to call. From germline, CDR1 is SGDLS and CDR2 YYNGEE. The V and J ends lost 0 bases and 4 bases respectively, with 8 bases between them. CDR3 length equals 14 residues. CDR3 sequence (DNA): TGTGCCAGCAGCGTAGCTAGCCAGGGAAACACCATATATTTT. Amino acids: CASSVASQGNTIYF.

This rearrangement joins TRBV3-1 (or the pseudogene TRBV3-2) to TRBJ1-2, with D possibly being TRBD1 (6 bases). Germline CDR1 reads LGHDT; CDR2 reads YNNKEL (reference sequence). The CDR3 loop spans 15 amino acids. Trimming left V 2 bases short and J 3 bases short, with 13 bases between. The CDR3, as DNA: TGTGCCAGCAGCCAATTTATAGGGGGGGACTATGGCTACACCTTC. Amino acid sequence: CASSQFIGGDYGYTF.